The clone carrying this T cell receptor (beta chain) has only a few counts. This sample was included in a study of blood T cell repertoires in COVID-19. Study-level background: Nucleic acid was either cDNA or gDNA, and it came from T cells, B-cell-depleted T cells, or PBMCs.

Some clones are missing from TCRdb's copy, which holds only in-frame ones; the method was immunoSEQ multiplex PCR. The sample consists of approximately 440,000 clones, about 87% of them appearing once. Germline V gene lookup returns CDR1 SGHVS and CDR2 FQNEAQ. The ends were cut back, 4 bases at V and 6 bases at J, with 19 bases in the middle. CDR3 size: 15 residues. This chain uses TRBV7-8 with TRBJ2-7; TRBD1 is a possible D gene (5 bases). The source of this sequence is a woman between 50 and 59 years old with COVID-19, enrolled during active disease. Specimen: peripheral blood. For the CDR3, the DNA is TGTGCCAGCAGCTCATCTTCAGGGCCCCCGATCGAGCAGTACTTC. It specifies CASSSSSGPPIEQYF.